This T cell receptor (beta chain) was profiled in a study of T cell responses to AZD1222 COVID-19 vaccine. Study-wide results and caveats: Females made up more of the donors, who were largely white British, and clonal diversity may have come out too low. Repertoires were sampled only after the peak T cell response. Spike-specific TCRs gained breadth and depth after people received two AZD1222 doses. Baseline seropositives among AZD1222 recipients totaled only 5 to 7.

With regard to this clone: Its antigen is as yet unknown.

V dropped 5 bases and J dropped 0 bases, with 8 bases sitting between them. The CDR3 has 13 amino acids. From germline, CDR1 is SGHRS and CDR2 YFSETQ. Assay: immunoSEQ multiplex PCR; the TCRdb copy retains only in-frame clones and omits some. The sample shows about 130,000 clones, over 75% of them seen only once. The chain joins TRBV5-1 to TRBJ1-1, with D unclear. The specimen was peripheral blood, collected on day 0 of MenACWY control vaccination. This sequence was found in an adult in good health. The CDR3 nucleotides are TGCGCCAGCAGAAACGAGATGAACACTGAAGCTTTCTTT. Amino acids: CASRNEMNTEAFF.